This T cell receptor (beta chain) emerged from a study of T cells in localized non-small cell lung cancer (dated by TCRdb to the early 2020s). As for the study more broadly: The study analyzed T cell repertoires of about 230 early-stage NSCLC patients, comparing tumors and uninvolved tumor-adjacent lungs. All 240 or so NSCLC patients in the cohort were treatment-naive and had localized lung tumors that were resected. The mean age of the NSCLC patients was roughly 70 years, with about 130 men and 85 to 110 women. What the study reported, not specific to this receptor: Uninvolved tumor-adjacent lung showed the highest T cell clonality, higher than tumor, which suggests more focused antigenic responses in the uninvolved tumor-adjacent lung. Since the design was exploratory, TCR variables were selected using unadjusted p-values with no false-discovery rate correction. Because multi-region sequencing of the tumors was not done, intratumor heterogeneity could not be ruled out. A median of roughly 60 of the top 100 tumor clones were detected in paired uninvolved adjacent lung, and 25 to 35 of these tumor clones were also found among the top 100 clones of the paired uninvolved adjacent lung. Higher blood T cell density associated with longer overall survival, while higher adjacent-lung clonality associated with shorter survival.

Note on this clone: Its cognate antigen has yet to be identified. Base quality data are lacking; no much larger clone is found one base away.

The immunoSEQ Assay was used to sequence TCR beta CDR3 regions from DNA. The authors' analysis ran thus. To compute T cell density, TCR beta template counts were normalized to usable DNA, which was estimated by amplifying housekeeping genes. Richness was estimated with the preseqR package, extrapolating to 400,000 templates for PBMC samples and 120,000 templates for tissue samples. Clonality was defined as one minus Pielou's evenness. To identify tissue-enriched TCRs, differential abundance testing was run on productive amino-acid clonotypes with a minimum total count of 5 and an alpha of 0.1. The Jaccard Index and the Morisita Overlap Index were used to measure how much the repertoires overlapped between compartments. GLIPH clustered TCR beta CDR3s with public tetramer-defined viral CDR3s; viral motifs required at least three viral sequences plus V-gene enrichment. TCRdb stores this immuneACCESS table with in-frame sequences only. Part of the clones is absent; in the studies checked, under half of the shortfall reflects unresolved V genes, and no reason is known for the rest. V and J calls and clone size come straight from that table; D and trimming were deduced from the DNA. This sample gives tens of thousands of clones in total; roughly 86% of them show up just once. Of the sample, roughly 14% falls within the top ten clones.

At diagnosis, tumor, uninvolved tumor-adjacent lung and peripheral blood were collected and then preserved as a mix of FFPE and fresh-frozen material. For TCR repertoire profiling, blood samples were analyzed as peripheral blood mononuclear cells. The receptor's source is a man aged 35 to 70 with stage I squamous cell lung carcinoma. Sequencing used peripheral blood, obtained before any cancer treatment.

The CDR3 amino acid sequence is: CASSSRTVVNEKLFF. The DNA reads as follows: TGTGCCAGCAGTTCCCGGACAGTAGTTAATGAAAAACTGTTTTTT. Rearrangement joined TRBV6-5 to TRBJ1-4; TRBD1 might be the D gene, on 6 matching bases. Based on the germline V gene, the CDR1 and CDR2 sequences are MNHEY and SVGAGI. Including cysteine and phenylalanine, the CDR3 has 15 amino acids. This entry keeps only the CDR3 DNA: 45 bases, framed from base 1. The junction shows trimming of 4 bases on V and 4 bases on J, plus 13 bases between the germline ends.